The entry below gives a single TCR beta chain sequence along with its context. What it binds is unknown. Trimming took 4 bases from V and 0 from J; bases not matched to a gene: 12. Germline CDR1 is LNHNV and CDR2 is YYDKDF (reference sequence). The CDR3 spans 18 residues. This record belongs to a study of CD8 T cells in ankylosing spondylitis. As the method for making TCR beta libraries, quantitative 5'-RACE with molecular barcodes was used. A single record per CDR3 protein comes from TCRdb applying MiXCR to the 5' RACE reads. Of more than 300,000 distinct CDR3 sequences in the sample, 11% were seen once. Study-wide results and caveats: Both synovial fluid and blood in reactive arthritis had previously been reported to carry some motif variants. Clones linked to disease, bearing a CD8+ phenotype, were relatively rare in peripheral blood.

Sequenced: blood, either unsorted or a sorted T cell fraction (not recorded which). This clonotype was sampled from a female donor with ankylosing spondylitis or in good health (not recorded which). This chain joins TRBV15 and TRBJ2-3, with TRBD1 matching 8 bases. The CDR3 reads CATSTLSGTGFSTDTQYF. The DNA for the CDR3 is TGTGCCACCAGCACCCTTTCCGGGACAGGATTTAGCACAGATACGCAGTATTTT.